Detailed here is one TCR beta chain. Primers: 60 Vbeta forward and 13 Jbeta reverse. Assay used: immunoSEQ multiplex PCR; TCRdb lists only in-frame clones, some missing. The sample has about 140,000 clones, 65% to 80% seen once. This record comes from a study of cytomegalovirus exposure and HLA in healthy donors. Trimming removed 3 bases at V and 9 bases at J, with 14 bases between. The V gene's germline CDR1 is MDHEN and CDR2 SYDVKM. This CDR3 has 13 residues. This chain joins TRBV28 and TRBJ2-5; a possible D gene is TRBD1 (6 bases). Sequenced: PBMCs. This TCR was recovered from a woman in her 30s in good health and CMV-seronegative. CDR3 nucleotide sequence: TGTGCCAGCAGTTTCAGGGGCCGCCCCGCCCAGTACTTC. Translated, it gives CASSFRGRPAQYF.